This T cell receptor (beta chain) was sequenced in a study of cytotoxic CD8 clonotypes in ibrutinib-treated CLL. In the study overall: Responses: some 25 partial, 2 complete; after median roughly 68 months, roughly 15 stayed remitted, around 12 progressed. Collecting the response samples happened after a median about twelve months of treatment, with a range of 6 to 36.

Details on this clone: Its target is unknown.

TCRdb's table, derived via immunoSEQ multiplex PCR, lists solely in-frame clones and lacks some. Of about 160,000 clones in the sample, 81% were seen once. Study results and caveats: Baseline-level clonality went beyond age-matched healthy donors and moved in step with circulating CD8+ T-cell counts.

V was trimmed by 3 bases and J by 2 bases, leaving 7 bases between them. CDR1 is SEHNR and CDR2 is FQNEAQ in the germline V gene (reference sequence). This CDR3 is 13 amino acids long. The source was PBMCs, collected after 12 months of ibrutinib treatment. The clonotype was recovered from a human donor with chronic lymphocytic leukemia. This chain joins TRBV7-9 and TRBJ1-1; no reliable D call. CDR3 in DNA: TGTGCCAGCAGCTTGACTTCCAACACTGAAGCTTTCTTT. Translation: CASSLTSNTEAFF.